This T cell receptor beta chain was recovered during a study of regulatory T cells in long-lasting Graves disease. Study-wide results and limits: The study examined only peripheral blood, not thyroid tissue.

Investigators prepared the TCR beta libraries by applying iRepertoire HTBI primers and Arm-PCR of CDR3 regions. TCRdb redid the calling of the multiplex PCR reads with MiXCR, one entry per CDR3 protein. The table records a few hundred thousand distinct CDR3 sequences, less than 30% of them present only once. Indicated time point: persistent/refractory GD, antithyroid drugs over 5 years with positive TRAb. Following extraction of RNA from PBMCs, that RNA was used to make the TCR library. Each of the patients was recruited from an endocrinology department situated in Xi'an, China. Germline loops: CDR1 SQVTM, CDR2 ANQGSEA. Trimming took 5 bases from V and 0 from J; bases not matched to a gene: 6. This CDR3 is built from 14 residues. This clonotype was recorded a few times. The antigen is undetermined.

The V call is TRBV29-1, the J call TRBJ1-1; 7 bases line up with TRBD1. The receptor comes from a woman aged 40 to 50 with Graves disease. The sample here was peripheral blood mononuclear cells (PBMCs), taken when the disease was refractory, from a patient treated with antithyroid drugs. DNA for the CDR3: TGCAGCGTTCCCGCAGGGGGGCTGAACACTGAAGCTTTCTTT. Its translation: CSVPAGGLNTEAFF.